The next 8 T cell receptor beta chains were all read from a single sample in a study of T cell clonality in common variable immunodeficiency. Whole-study results and caveats: Common variable immunodeficiency TCR beta sequences reportedly had fewer deletions and N-nucleotide insertions.

Antigen specificity for these receptors is unknown. Assay used: immunoSEQ multiplex PCR; TCRdb lists only in-frame clones, some missing. The sample presents some 16,000 clones, none singletons. The sample taken for sequencing was peripheral blood mononuclear cells. These TCRs come from a human donor with common variable immunodeficiency.

This clone was seen more than once but under ten times. Read coverage stops 3 residues before the CDR3 terminus; the germline J gene supplies the remainder. This chain joins TRBV5-1 and TRBJ2-5, with D possibly matching TRBD1 (6 bases). Trimming cost V 7 bases and J 4 bases, with 23 bases left between them. Per the germline V gene, CDR1 is SGHRS and CDR2 is YFSETQ. CDR3 length equals 16 residues. CDR3 DNA (partial): TGCGCCAGCGAGTCAGGGGTGTACACGTTAGGAGAGACC. This encodes CASESGVYTLGET. Given in full, the CDR3 is CASESGVYTLGETQYF.

This clone has a handful of counts. The read halts 3 residues ahead of the CDR3 end, with the missing end drawn from the germline J gene. The J gene is TRBJ2-5, the V gene TRBV7-8; 14 bases agree with TRBD2. The CDR3 is 17 amino acids. The V gene's germline CDR1 is SGHVS and CDR2 FQNEAQ. CDR3 residues: CASSLGSWTSGGKTQYF. CDR3 DNA (partial): TGTGCCAGCAGCTTAGGTTCTTGGACTAGCGGGGGGAAAACC.

This clone showed up just a few times. The read comes to an end 3 residues before the CDR3 does, leaving the germline J gene to fill in the end. The chain employs TRBV19 and TRBJ2-1, with D maybe TRBD2 (6 bases). V lost 8 bases and J lost 4, with 18 bases in between. Per the germline V gene, CDR1 is LNHDA and CDR2 is SQIVND (reference sequence). The CDR3 contains 15 residues. CDR3 loop: CASSPGRRGYNEQFF. The sequenced part of the CDR3 DNA is TGTGCCAGTTCGCCGGGCCGCCGGGGGTACAATGAG. The variable domain in full, with the rest retrieved from reference TRBV19 and TRBJ2-1, is DGGITQSPKYLFRKEGQNVTLSCEQNLNHDAMYWYRQDPGQGLRLIYYSQIVNDFQKGDIAEGYSVSREKKESFPLTVTSAQKNPTAFYLCASSPGRRGYNEQFFGPGTRLTVL.

On this clone: The read terminates 3 residues ahead of where the CDR3 ends, so the germline J gene completes it. This sequence joins TRBV19 and TRBJ2-1; D perhaps matches TRBD1 (5 bases). V gave up 5 bases and J gave up 3 bases, with 17 bases separating them. There are 16 residues in the CDR3. Per the germline V gene, CDR1 is LNHDA and CDR2 is SQIVND (reference sequence). CDR3 protein: CASSWLQGAGYNEQFF. The sequenced part of the CDR3 DNA is TGTGCCAGTAGTTGGTTGCAGGGCGCCGGCTACAATGAG.

This clone came up many times. The read ends 3 residues early relative to the CDR3; the germline J gene fills the gap. The chain links TRBV14 to TRBJ1-6, with 11 bases identical to TRBD1. The germline gives CDR1 SGHDN, CDR2 FVKESK. This CDR3 is 18 amino acids long. V was clipped by 4 bases and J by 0 bases; unmatched bases: 5. CDR3 bases read: TGTGCCAGCAGCCCCAGGACAGGGGGCCTCTCCTATAATTCACCC. Its translation is CASSPRTGGLSYNSP. The full CDR3 is CASSPRTGGLSYNSPLHF.

On this clone: The read comes to an end 3 residues before the CDR3 does, leaving the germline J gene to fill in the end. V usage is TRBV7-3 and J usage is TRBJ2-1, with no clear D. Germline V gene sequence: CDR1 SGHTA, CDR2 FQGTGA. This CDR3 is 13 amino acids long. V was cut by 2 bases and J by 7 bases, with 9 bases left in between. CDR3 sequence reads: CASSLGPVNEQFF. The part of the CDR3 DNA that was read is TGTGCCAGCAGCTTAGGGCCCGTGAATGAG.

CDR3 loop: CASRRGGGDEQFF. The CDR3 DNA, read in part, is TGTGCCAGTAGGCGGGGAGGCGGCGATGAG. The genes are TRBV19 and TRBJ2-1; D is perhaps TRBD2 (6 bases). The observed sequence ends 3 residues before the CDR3 terminus, with the missing tail filled in from the germline J gene. Germline V gene sequence: CDR1 LNHDA, CDR2 SQIVND (reference sequence). This CDR3 is 13 amino acids long. V lost 6 bases to trimming and J lost 8 bases, with 14 bases between them.

This clone has a count of ten or more. The read finishes 3 residues shy of the CDR3 end, and the germline J gene is used to complete it. The genes are TRBV4-2 and TRBJ2-2; 8 bases map to TRBD1. The CDR3 contains 17 residues. After removal of 4 bases from V and 2 bases from J, the junction contained 9 bases not matched to a gene. CDR1 is LGHNA and CDR2 is YNFKEQ in the germline V gene. Here the CDR3 reads CASSPAADRANTGELFF. CDR3 DNA (partial): TGTGCCAGCAGCCCTGCCGCGGACAGGGCAAACACCGGGGAG.